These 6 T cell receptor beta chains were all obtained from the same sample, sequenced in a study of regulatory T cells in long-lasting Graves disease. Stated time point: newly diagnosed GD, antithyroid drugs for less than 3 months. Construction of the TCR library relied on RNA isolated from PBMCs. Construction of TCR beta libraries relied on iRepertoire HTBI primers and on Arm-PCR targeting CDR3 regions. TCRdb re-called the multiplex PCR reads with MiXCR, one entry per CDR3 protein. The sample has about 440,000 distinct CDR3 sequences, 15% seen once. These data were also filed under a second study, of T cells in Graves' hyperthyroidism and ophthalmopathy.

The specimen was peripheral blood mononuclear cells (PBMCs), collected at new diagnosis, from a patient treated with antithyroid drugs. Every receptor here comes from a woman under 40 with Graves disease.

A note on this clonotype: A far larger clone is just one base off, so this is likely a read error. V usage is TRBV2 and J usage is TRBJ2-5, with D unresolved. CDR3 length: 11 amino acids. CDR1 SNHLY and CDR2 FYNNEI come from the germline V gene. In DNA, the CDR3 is TGTGCCAGCAATGAATACAATGAGCAGTACTTC. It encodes CASNEYNEQYF.

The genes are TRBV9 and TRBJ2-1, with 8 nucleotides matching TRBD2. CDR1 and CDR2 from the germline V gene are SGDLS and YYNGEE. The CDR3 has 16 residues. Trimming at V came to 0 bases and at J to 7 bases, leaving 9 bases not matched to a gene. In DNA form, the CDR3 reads TGTGCCAGCAGCGTAGCGGTACGGGAGGGCCAGAATGAGCAGTTCTTC. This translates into CASSVAVREGQNEQFF.

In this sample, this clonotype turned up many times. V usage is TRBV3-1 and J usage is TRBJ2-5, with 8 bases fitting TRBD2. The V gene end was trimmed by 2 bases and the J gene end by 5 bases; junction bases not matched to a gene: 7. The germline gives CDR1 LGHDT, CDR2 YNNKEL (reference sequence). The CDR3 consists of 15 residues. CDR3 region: CASSQNAGGFETQYF. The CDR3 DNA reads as TGTGCCAGCAGCCAAAATGCGGGAGGCTTCGAGACCCAGTACTTC.

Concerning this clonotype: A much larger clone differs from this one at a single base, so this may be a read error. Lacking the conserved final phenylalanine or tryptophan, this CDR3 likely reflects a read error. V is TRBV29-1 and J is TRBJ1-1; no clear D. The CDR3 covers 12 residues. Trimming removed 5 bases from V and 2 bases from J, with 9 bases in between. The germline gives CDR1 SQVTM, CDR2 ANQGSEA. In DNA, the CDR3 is TGCAGCGTTCTGCCGGGCAACACTGAAGCTTTCTAT. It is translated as CSVLPGNTEAFY.

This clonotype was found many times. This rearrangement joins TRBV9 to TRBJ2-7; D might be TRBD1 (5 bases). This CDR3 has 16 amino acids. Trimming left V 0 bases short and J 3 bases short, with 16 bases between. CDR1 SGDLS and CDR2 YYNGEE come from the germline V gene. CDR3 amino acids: CASSVADNLPVYEQYF. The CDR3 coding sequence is TGTGCCAGCAGCGTAGCGGACAACCTCCCAGTCTACGAGCAGTACTTC.

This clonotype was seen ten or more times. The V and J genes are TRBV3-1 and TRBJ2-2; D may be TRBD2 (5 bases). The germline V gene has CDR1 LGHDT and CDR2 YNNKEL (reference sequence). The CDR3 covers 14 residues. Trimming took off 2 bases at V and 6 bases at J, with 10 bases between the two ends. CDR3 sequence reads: CASSQLLRAGELFF. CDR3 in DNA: TGTGCCAGCAGCCAATTGTTGCGGGCCGGGGAGCTGTTTTTT.